Listed below are T cell receptor beta chains from one sample, sequenced in a study of glioma-infiltrating T cells after dendritic cell vaccination. TCRdb's copy holds only in-frame clones and misses some; the assay was immunoSEQ multiplex PCR. The data contain 50,000 to 55,000 clones, 89% of them seen just once; the ten biggest clones take up 5.3%. The sample in question was blood, obtained after dendritic cell vaccination. These receptors were obtained from a human donor with glioblastoma. CDR3s include the opening cysteine and the closing phenylalanine or tryptophan. D genes are given only for firm matches.

V gene	J gene	D gene	CDR3 protein
TRBV28	TRBJ2-2	TRBD1	CASGTGAANTGELFF
TRBV28	TRBJ2-5	TRBD2	CASSLGLAGGQETQYF
TRBV9	TRBJ1-2	TRBD1	CASSVETGRTGGYTF
TRBV28	TRBJ1-1	.	CASSFWMRLNTEAFF
TRBV18	TRBJ1-1	.	CASSPPVAALNTEAFF
TRBV5-1	TRBJ2-7	.	CASSPNSYEQYF
TRBV6-1	TRBJ1-5	.	CASRATSNQPQHF
TRBV12-5	TRBJ2-2	TRBD1	CASGFTQGATGELFF
TRBV19	TRBJ2-6	.	CASSIIGYSGANVLTF
TRBV7-2	TRBJ2-7	.	CASSLGQADYEQYF
TRBV27	TRBJ1-1	.	CASSWYGMDTEAFF
TRBV7-2	TRBJ1-2	TRBD1	CASSSDRGPYGYTF
TRBV10-3	TRBJ2-1	TRBD1	CAISEPTGVYEQFF
TRBV5-4	TRBJ1-2	.	CASSPVGAANYGYTF
TRBV19	TRBJ1-1	TRBD1	CASSPRDRSGAEAFF
TRBV10-3	TRBJ1-5	TRBD1	CAMRQGVGQPQHF
TRBV11-3	TRBJ2-2	TRBD2	CASSLTGGLTGELFF
TRBV18	TRBJ1-1	TRBD1	CASSPSGQKAFF
TRBV28	TRBJ2-1	.	CASSSNVVHEQFF
TRBV30	TRBJ1-2	.	CAWSVLVSHYGYTF
TRBV6-5	TRBJ2-1	.	CASSYSVVYNEQFF
TRBV19	TRBJ2-3	TRBD2	CASGGTSGPSTDTQYF
TRBV28	TRBJ1-4	.	CASSTQGPTNEKLFF
TRBV6-1	TRBJ2-5	TRBD2	CASSVRRTSGPSGETQYF
TRBV6-6	TRBJ1-1	.	CASNYEAETEAFF
TRBV7-2	TRBJ2-3	.	CASSPSRISTDTQYF
TRBV7-9	TRBJ2-7	TRBD2	CASSGGLAGSYEQYF
TRBV28	TRBJ1-4	.	CASSAEGFRGEKLFF
TRBV28	TRBJ2-5	.	CASRPTGSQETQYF
TRBV2	TRBJ1-5	.	CASKRQNQPQHF
TRBV7-2	TRBJ1-1	.	CASSSLSPRVNTEAFF
TRBV19	TRBJ1-2	TRBD1	CASSTTWTGRGYGYTF
TRBV5-4	TRBJ2-1	.	CASSFSGYNEQFF
TRBV7-2	TRBJ2-4	.	CASSLTEAKNIQYF
TRBV7-2	TRBJ2-7	TRBD2	CASRVGGVYEQYF